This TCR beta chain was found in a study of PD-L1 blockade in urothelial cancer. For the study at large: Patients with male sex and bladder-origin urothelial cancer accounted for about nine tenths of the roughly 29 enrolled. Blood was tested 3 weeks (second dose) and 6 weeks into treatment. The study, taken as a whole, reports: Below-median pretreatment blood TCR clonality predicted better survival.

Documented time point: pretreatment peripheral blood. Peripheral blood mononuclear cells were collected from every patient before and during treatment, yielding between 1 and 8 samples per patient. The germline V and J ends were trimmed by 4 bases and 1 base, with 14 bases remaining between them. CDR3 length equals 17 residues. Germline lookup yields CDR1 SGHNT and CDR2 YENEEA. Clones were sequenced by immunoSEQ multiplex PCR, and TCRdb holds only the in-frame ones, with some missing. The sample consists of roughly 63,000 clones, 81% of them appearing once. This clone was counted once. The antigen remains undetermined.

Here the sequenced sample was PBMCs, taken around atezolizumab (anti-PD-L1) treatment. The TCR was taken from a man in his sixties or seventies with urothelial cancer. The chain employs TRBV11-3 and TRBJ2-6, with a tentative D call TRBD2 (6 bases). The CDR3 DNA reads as TGTGCCAGCAGCTCTGGACGGGGGAGATCTGGGGCCAACGTCCTGACTTTC. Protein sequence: CASSSGRGRSGANVLTF.